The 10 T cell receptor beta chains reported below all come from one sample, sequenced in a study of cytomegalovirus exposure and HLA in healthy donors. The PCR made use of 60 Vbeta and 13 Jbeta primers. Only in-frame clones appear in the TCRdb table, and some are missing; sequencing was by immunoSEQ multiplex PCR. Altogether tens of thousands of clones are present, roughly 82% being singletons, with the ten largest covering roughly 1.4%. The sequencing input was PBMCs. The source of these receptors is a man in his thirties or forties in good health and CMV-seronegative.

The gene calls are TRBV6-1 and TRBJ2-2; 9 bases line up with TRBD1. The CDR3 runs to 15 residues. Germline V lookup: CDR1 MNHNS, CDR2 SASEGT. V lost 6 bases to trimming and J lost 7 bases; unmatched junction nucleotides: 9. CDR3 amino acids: CASSIPGQGSGELFF. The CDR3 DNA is TGTGCCAGCAGCATACCGGGACAGGGTAGCGGGGAGCTGTTTTTT.

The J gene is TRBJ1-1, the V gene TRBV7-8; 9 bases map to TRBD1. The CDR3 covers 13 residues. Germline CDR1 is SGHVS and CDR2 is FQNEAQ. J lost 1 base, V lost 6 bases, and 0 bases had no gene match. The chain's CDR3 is CASRTGGNTEAFF. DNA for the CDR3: TGTGCCAGCAGGACAGGGGGGAACACTGAAGCTTTCTTT.

This CDR3 is CASSIPVGNTEAFF. CDR3 nucleotides: TGTGCCAGTAGTATCCCGGTCGGTAACACTGAAGCTTTCTTT. The chain carries TRBV19 and TRBJ1-1; D is ambiguous. CDR1 and CDR2 from the germline V gene are LNHDA and SQIVND (reference sequence). V lost 3 bases and J lost 2, with 10 bases in between. The CDR3 runs 14 residues.

The CDR3 coding sequence is TGTGCCAGTAGTATGTCTAGAGGGCCCGGCTACGAGCAGTACTTC. Its protein product is CASSMSRGPGYEQYF. The chain links TRBV19 to TRBJ2-7; possibly TRBD2 for D (5 bases). Germline CDR1 reads LNHDA; CDR2 reads SQIVND (reference sequence). Between the trimmed V and J ends, which lost 3 bases and 3 bases, there was a span of 15 bases. CDR3 size: 15 residues.

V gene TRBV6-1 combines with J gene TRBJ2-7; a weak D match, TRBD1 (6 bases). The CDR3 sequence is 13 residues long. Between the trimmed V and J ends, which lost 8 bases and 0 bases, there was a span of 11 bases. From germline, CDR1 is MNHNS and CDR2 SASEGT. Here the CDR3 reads CASQGPSSYEQYF. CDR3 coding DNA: TGTGCCAGCCAGGGGCCGAGCTCCTACGAGCAGTACTTC.

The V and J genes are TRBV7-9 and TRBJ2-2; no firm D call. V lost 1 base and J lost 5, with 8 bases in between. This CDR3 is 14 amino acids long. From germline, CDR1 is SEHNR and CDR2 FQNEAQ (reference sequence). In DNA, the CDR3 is TGTGCCAGCAGCTTAGGGCCCCATACCGGGGAGCTGTTTTTT. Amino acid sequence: CASSLGPHTGELFF. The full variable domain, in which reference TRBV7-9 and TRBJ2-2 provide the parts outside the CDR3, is DTGVSQNPRHKITKRGQNVTFRCDPISEHNRLYWYRQTLGQGPEFLTYFQNEAQLEKSRLLSDRFSAERPKGSFSTLEIQRTEQGDSAMYLCASSLGPHTGELFFGEGSRLTVL.

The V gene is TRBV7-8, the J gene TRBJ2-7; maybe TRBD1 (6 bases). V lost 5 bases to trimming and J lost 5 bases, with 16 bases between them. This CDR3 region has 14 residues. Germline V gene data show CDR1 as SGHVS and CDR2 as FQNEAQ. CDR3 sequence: CASSQSPRDNEQYF. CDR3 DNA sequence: TGTGCCAGCAGCCAGAGTCCCCGGGACAACGAGCAGTACTTC.

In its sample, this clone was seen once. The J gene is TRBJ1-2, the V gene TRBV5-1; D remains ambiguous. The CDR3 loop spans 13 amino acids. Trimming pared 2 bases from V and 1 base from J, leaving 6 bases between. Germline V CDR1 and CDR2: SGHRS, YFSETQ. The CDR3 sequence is CASSFGINYGYTF. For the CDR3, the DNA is TGCGCCAGCAGCTTCGGGATTAACTATGGCTACACCTTC.

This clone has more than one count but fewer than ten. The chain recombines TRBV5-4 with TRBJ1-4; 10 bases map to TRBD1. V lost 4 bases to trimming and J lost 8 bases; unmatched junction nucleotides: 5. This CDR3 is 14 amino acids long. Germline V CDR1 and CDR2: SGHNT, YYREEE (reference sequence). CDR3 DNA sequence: TGTGCCAGCAGCACGGACAGGGGGAAGGAAAAACTGTTTTTT. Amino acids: CASSTDRGKEKLFF.

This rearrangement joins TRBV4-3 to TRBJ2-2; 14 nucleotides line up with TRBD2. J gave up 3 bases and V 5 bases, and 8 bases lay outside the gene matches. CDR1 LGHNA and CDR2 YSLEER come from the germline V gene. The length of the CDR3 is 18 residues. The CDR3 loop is CASSEGLAGAFDTGELFF. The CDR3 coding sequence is TGCGCCAGCAGCGAGGGACTAGCGGGAGCATTCGACACCGGGGAGCTGTTTTTT.